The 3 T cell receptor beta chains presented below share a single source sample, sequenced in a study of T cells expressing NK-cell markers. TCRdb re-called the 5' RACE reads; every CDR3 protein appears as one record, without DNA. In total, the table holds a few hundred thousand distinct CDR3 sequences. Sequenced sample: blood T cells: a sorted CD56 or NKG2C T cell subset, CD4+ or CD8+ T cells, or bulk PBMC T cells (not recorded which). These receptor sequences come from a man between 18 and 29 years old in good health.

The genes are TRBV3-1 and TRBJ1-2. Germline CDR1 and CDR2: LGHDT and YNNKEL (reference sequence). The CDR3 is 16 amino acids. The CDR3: CASSHGLSVALYGYTF.

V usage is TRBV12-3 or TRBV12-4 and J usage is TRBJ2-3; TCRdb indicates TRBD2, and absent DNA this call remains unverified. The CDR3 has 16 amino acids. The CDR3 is CASSPTAGGPADTQYF.

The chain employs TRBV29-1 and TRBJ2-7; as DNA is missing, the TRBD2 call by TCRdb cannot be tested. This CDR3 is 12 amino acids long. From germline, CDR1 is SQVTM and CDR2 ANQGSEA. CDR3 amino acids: CSVALRGEASYF.